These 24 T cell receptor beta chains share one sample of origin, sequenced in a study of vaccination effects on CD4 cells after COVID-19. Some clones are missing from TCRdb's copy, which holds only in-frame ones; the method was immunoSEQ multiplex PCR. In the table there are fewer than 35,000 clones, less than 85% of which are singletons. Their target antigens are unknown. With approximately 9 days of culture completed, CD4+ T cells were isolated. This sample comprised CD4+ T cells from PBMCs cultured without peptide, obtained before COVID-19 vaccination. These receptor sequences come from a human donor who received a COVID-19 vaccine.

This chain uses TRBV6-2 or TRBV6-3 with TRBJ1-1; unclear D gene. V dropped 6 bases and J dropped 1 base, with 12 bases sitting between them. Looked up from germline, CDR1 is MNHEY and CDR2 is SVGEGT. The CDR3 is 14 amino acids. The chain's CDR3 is CASSPHLGNTEAFF. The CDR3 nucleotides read TGTGCCAGCAGCCCACATTTGGGGAACACTGAAGCTTTCTTT.

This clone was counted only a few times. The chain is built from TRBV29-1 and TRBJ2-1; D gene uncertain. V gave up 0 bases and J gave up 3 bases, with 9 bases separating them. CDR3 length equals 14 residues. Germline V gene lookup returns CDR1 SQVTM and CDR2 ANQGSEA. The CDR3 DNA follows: TGCAGCGTTGAAGATCCAGGTAACTACAATGAGCAGTTCTTC. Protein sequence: CSVEDPGNYNEQFF.

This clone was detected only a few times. The CDR3 is CSASALTGGSSYNSPLHF. As DNA, the CDR3 is TGCAGTGCCAGTGCTTTGACAGGGGGAAGCTCCTATAATTCACCCCTCCACTTT. The chain has TRBV20-1 and TRBJ1-6, with 9 bases identical to TRBD1. This CDR3 spans 18 amino acids. V lost 6 bases, J lost 0 bases, and 12 bases stayed unmatched. CDR1 is DFQATT, CDR2 SNEGSKA, per germline (reference sequence).

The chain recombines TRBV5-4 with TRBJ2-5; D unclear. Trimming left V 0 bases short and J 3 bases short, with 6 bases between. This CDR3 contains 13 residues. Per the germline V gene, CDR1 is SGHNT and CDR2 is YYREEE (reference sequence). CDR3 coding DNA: TGTGCCAGCAGCTTGGTTGGGGAAGAGACCCAGTACTTC. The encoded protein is CASSLVGEETQYF.

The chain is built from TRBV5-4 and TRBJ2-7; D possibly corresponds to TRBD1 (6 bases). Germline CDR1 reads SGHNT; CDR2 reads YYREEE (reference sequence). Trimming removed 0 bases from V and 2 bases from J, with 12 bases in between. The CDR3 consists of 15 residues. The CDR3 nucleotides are TGTGCCAGCAGCTTGGAGCAGGGGTTCGCCTACGAGCAGTACTTC. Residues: CASSLEQGFAYEQYF.

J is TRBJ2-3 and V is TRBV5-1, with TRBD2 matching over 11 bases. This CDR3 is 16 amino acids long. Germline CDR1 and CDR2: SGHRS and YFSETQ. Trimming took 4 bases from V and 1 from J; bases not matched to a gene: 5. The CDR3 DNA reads TGCGCCAGCAGCACGTTAGCGGGAGGGCGCACAGATACGCAGTATTTT. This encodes CASSTLAGGRTDTQYF.

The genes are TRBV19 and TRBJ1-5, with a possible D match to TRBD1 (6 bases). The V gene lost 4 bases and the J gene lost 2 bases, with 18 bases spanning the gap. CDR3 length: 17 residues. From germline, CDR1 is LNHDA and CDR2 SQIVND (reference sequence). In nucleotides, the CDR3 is TGTGCCAGTAGTACTCCTCCCGGGACATCTCGCAATCAGCCCCAGCATTTT. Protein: CASSTPPGTSRNQPQHF.

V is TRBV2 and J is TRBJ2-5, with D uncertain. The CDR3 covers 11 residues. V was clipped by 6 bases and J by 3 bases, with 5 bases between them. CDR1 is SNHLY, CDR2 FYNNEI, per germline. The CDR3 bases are TGTGCCAGCAGCCTCGAAGAGACCCAGTACTTC. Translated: CASSLEETQYF.

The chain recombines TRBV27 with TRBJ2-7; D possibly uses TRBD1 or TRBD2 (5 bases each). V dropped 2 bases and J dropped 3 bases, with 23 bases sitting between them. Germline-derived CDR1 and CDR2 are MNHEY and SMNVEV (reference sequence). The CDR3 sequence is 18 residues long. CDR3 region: CASSLVGQGALAIYEQYF. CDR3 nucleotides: TGTGCCAGCAGTTTAGTTGGGCAGGGCGCTCTAGCAATCTACGAGCAGTACTTC.

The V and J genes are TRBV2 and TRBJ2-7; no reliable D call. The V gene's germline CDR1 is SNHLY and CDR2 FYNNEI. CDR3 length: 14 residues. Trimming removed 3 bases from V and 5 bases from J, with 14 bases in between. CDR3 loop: CASSEYGNLDEQYF. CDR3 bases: TGTGCCAGCAGTGAGTATGGCAATTTGGACGAGCAGTACTTC.

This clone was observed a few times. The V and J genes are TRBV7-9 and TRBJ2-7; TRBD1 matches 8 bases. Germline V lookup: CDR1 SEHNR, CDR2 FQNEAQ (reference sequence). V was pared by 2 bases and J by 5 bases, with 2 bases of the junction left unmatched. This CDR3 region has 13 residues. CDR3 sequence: CASSLSRGHEQYF. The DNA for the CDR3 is TGTGCCAGCAGCTTAAGCAGGGGGCACGAGCAGTACTTC.

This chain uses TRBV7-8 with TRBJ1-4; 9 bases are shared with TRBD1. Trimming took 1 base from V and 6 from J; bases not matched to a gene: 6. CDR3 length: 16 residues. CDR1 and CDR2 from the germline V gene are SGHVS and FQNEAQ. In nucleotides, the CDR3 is TGTGCCAGCAGCTTAGAACCGGGACAGGGAGATGAAAAACTGTTTTTT. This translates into CASSLEPGQGDEKLFF.

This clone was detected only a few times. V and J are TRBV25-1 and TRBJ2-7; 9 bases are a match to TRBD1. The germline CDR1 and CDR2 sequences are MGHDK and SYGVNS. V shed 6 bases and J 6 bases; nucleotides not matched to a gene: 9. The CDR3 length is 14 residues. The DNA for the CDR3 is TGTGCCAGCAGACAAACGGGACAGGGTCTCGAGCAGTACTTC. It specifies CASRQTGQGLEQYF.

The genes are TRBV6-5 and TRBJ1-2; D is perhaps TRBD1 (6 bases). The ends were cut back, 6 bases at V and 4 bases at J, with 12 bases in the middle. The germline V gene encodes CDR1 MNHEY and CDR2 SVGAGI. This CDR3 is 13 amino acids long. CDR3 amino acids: CASRTGHIYGYTF. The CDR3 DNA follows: TGTGCCAGCAGAACGGGACACATCTATGGCTACACCTTC.

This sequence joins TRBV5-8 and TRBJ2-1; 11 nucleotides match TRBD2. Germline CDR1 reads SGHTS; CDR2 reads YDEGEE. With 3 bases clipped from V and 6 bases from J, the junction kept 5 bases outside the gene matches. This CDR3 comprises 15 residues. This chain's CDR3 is CASSSGTSGTNEQFF. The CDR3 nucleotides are TGTGCCAGCAGCTCCGGGACTAGCGGAACCAATGAGCAGTTCTTC.

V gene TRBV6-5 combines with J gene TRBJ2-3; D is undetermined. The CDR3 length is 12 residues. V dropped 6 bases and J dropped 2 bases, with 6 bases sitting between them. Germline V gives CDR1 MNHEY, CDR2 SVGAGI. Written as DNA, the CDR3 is TGTGCCAGCAGACTCATCACAGATACGCAGTATTTT. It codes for CASRLITDTQYF.

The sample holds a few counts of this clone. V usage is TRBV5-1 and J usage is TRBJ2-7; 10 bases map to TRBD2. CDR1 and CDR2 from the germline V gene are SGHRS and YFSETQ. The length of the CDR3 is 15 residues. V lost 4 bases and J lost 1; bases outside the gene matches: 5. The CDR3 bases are TGCGCCAGCAGCCTTGAAGCGGGGGGGTCCTACGAGCAGTACTTC. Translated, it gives CASSLEAGGSYEQYF.

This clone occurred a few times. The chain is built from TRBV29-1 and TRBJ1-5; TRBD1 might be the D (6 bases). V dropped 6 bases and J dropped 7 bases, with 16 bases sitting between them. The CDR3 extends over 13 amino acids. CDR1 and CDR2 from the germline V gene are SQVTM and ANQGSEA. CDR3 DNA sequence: TGCAGCGTCGGTAAGGGGGGAGGACAGCCCCAGCATTTT. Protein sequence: CSVGKGGGQPQHF.

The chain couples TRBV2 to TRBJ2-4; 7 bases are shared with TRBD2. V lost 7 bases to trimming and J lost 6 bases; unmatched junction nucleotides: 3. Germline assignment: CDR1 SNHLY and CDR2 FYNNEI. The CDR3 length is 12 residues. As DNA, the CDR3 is TGTGCCAGCACAGCGGGACGAAACATTCAGTACTTC. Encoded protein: CASTAGRNIQYF.

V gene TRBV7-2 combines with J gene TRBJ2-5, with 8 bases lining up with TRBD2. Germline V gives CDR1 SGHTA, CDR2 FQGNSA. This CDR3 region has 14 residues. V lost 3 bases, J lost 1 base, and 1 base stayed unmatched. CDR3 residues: CASSFTSGQETQYF. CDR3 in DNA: TGTGCCAGCAGCTTTACTAGCGGCCAAGAGACCCAGTACTTC.

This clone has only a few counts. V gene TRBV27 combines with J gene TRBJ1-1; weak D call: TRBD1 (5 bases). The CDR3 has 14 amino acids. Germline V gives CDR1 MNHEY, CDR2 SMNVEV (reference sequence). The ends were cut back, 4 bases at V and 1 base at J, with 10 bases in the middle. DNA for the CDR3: TGTGCCAGCAGTTCAGTGGGGCCGAACACTGAAGCTTTCTTT. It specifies CASSSVGPNTEAFF.

In DNA form, the CDR3 reads TGTGCCAGCAGTACTAGCGGGGGTGCAAATAATAGACCTAATACGCAGTATTTT. It is translated as CASSTSGGANNRPNTQYF. The genes are TRBV2 and TRBJ2-3; 11 bases line up with TRBD2. The V gene's germline CDR1 is SNHLY and CDR2 FYNNEI. The V segment lost 5 bases and the J segment 7 bases; nucleotides outside the gene matches: 17. CDR3 length: 18 residues.

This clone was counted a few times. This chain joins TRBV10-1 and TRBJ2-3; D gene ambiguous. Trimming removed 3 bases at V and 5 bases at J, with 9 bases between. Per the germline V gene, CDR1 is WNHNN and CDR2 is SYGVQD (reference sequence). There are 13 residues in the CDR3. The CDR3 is CASSEQPVDTQYF. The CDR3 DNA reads TGCGCCAGCAGTGAACAGCCGGTAGATACGCAGTATTTT.

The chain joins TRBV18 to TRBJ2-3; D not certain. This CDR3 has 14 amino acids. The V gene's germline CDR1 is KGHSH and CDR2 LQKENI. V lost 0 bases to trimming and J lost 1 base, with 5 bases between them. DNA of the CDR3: TGTGCCAGCTCACCACCAATGGGCACAGATACGCAGTATTTT. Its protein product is CASSPPMGTDTQYF.